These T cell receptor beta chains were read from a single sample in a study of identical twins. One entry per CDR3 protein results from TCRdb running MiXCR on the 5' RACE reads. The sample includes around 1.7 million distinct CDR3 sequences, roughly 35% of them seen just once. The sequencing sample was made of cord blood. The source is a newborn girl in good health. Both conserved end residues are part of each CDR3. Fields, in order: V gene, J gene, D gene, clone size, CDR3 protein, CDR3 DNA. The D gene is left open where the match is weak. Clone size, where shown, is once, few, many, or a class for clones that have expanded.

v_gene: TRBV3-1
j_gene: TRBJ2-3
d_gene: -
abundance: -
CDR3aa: CASSQDRLAQRGDTQYF
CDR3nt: TGTGCCAGCAGCCAAGATCGGCTAGCACAGAGAGGAGATACGCAGTATTTT

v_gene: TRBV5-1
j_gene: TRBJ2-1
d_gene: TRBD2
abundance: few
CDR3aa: CASSFSGSGEQFF
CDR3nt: TGCGCCAGCAGCTTTAGCGGGAGCGGCGAGCAGTTCTTC

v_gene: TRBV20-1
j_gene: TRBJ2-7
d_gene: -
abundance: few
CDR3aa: CSAREGGRRYEQYF
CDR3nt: TGCAGTGCTAGAGAGGGCGGACGCCGCTACGAGCAGTACTTC

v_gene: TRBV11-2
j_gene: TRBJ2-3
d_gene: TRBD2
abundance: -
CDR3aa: CASSFNSGLAVRDTQYF
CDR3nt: TGTGCCAGCAGCTTTAACTCGGGACTAGCGGTTCGTGATACGCAGTATTTT

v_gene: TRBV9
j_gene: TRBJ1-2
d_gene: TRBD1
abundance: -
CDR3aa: CASSVGLGQANGYTF
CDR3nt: TGTGCCAGCAGCGTAGGACTCGGACAGGCGAATGGCTACACCTTC

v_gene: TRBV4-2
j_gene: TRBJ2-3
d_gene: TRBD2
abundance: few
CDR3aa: CASSQDRSSGRSTDTQYF
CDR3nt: TGTGCCAGCAGCCAAGATCGGTCTAGCGGGAGGTCTACAGATACGCAGTATTTT

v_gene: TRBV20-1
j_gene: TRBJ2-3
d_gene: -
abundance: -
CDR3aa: CSAFRFREPTDTQYF
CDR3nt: TGCAGTGCTTTTCGCTTCCGGGAGCCCACAGATACGCAGTATTTT

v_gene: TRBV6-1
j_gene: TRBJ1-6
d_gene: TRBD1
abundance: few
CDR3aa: CASREATGEVVYNSPLHF
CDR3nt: TGTGCCAGCAGGGAAGCGACAGGGGAGGTAGTATATAATTCACCCCTCCACTTT

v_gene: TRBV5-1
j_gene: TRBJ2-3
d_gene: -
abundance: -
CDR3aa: CVSSLVEDTQYF
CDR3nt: TGCGTCAGCAGCTTGGTTGAAGATACGCAGTATTTT

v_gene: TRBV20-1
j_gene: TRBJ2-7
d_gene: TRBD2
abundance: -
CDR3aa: CSASTSGRALAYEQYF
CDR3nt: TGCAGTGCTTCGACTAGCGGGAGGGCCTTAGCCTACGAGCAGTACTTC

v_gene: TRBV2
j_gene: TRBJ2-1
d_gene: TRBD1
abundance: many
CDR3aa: CASSDKGQSYNEQFF
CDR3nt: TGTGCCAGCAGTGATAAGGGACAGAGTTACAATGAGCAGTTCTTC

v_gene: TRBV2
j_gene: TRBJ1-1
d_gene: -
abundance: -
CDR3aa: CASSPPDQYTEAFF
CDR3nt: TGTGCCAGCAGCCCGCCAGACCAGTACACTGAAGCTTTCTTT

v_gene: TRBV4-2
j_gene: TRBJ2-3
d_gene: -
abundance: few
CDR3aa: CASSQDRGVDTQYF
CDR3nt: TGTGCCAGCAGCCAAGATAGGGGGGTAGATACGCAGTATTTT

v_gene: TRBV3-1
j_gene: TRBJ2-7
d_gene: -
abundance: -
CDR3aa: CASSQDRPPYEQYF
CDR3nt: TGTGCCAGCAGCCAAGATCGTCCCCCCTACGAGCAGTACTTC

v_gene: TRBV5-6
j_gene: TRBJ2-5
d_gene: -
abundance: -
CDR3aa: CASSFRTTGERYNEQYF
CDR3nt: TGTGCCAGCAGCTTCCGGACTACCGGTGAAAGATACAATGAGCAGTACTTC

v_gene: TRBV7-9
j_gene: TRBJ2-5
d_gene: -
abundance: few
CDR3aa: CASSLGPSRDVQETQYF
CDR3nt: TGTGCCAGCAGCTTAGGACCTTCGCGGGATGTACAAGAGACCCAGTACTTC

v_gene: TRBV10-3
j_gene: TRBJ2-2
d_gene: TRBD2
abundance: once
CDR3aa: CAISELAGQGTGELFF
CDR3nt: TGTGCCATCAGTGAGCTAGCGGGGCAGGGCACCGGGGAGCTGTTTTTT

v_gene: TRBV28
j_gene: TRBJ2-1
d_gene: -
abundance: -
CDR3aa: CASRITQGGEHEQFF
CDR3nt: TGTGCCAGCAGGATAACACAGGGGGGGGAACATGAGCAGTTCTTC

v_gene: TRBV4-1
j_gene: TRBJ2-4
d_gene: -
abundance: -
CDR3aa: CASSYGVIAKNIQYF
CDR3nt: TGCGCCAGCAGCTACGGGGTTATAGCCAAAAACATTCAGTACTTC

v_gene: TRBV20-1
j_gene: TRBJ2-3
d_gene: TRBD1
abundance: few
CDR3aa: CSARDPRGPDTQYF
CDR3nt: TGCAGTGCTAGAGATCCCAGGGGGCCAGATACGCAGTATTTT

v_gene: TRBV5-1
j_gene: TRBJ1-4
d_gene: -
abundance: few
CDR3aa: CASSPAGTTNEKLFF
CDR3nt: TGCGCCAGCAGCCCGGCAGGGACAACTAATGAAAAACTGTTTTTT

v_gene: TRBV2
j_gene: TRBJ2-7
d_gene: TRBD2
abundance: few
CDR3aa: CASRERGGIYEQYF
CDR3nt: TGTGCCAGCAGGGAGCGGGGGGGCATCTACGAGCAGTACTTC

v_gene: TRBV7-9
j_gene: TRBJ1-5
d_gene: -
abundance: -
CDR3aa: CASSIPGSNQPQHF
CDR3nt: TGTGCCAGCAGCATTCCTGGTTCCAATCAGCCCCAGCATTTT

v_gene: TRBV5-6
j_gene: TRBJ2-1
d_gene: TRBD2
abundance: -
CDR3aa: CASSLISGRGYNEQFF
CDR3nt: TGTGCCAGCAGTCTCATAAGCGGGAGGGGTTACAATGAGCAGTTCTTC

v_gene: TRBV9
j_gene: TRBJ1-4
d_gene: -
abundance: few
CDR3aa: CASSFACLRTEKLFF
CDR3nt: TGTGCCAGCAGCTTTGCGTGTCTGCGGACTGAAAAACTGTTTTTT

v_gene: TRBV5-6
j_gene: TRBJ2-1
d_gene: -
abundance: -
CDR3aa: CASSFVAGGQETQFF
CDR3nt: TGTGCCAGCAGCTTCGTTGCCGGGGGCCAAGAGACCCAGTTCTTC

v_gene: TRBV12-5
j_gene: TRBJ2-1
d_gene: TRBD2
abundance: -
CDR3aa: CASGLVGEGSYNEQFF
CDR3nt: TGTGCTAGTGGTTTGGTGGGGGAGGGCTCCTACAATGAGCAGTTCTTC

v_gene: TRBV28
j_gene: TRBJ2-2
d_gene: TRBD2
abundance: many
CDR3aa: CASSPGTSGNTGELFF
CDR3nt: TGTGCCAGCAGTCCCGGGACTAGCGGGAACACCGGGGAGCTGTTTTTT

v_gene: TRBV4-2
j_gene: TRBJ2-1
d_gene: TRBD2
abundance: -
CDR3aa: CASSQAGTSGMNEQFF
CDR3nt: TGTGCCAGCAGCCAAGCAGGGACTAGCGGGATGAATGAGCAGTTCTTC

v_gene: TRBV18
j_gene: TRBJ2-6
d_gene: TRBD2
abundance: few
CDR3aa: CAAGTSVSGANVLTF
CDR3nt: TGTGCCGCGGGGACTAGTGTTTCTGGGGCCAACGTCCTGACTTTC

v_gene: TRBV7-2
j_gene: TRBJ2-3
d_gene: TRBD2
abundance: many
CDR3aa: CASSLRLAVDTQYF
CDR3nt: TGTGCCAGCAGCTTACGACTAGCGGTGGATACGCAGTATTTT

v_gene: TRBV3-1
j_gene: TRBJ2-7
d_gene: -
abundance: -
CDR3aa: CASSLQGPGGPTYEQYF
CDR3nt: TGTGCCAGCAGCCTCCAAGGACCCGGGGGCCCGACCTACGAGCAGTACTTC

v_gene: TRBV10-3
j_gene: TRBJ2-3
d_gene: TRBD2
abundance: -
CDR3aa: CAISDPSGGSTDTQYF
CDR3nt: TGTGCCATCAGTGATCCTAGCGGGGGAAGCACAGATACGCAGTATTTT

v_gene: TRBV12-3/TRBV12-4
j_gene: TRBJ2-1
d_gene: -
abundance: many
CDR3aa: CASRPDTYNEQFF
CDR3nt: TGTGCCAGCAGACCCGACACCTACAATGAGCAGTTCTTC

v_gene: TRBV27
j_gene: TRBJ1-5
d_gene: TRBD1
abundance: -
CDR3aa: CASSSRQGARQPQHF
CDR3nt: TGTGCCAGCAGTTCCAGACAGGGGGCAAGACAGCCCCAGCATTTT

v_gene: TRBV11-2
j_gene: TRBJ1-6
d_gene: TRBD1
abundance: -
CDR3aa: CASSWLRDRASPLHF
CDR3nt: TGTGCCAGCAGCTGGCTCCGGGACAGGGCGTCACCCCTCCACTTT

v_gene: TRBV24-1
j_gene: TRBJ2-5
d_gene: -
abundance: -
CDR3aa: CATSEPPSETQYF
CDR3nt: TGTGCCACCAGTGAACCCCCTTCCGAGACCCAGTACTTC

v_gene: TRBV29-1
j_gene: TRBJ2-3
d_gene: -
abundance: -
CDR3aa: CSVEESYTQYF
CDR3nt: TGCAGCGTTGAGGAGAGCTATACGCAGTATTTT

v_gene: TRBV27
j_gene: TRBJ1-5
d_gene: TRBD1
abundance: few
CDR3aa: CARGLGRGHQPQHF
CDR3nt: TGTGCCAGGGGCCTGGGCAGGGGGCATCAGCCCCAGCATTTT

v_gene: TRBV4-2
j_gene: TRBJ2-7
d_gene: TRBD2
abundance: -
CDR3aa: CASSQATKRAGEQYF
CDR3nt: TGTGCCAGCAGCCAAGCAACCAAACGAGCGGGGGAGCAGTACTTC

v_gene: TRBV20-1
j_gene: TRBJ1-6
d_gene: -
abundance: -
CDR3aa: CSARAVQGSYNSPLHF
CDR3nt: TGCAGTGCGCGAGCGGTTCAGGGCTCCTATAATTCACCCCTCCACTTT

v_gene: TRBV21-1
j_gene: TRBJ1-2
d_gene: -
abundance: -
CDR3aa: CASSLSGTELYGYTF
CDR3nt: TGTGCCAGCAGCCTTTCGGGGACAGAACTCTATGGCTACACCTTC

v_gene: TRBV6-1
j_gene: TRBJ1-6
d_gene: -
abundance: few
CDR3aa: CASSEAQGRYNSPLHF
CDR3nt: TGTGCCAGCAGTGAAGCGCAGGGACGGTATAATTCACCCCTCCACTTT

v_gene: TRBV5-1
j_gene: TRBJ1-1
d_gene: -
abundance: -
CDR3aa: CASSLAELAEAFF
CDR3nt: TGCGCCAGCAGCTTGGCGGAGCTAGCTGAAGCTTTCTTT

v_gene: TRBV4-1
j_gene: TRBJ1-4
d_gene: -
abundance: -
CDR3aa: CASSQGSSFNEKLFF
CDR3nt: TGCGCCAGCAGCCAAGGAAGCAGTTTTAATGAAAAACTGTTTTTT

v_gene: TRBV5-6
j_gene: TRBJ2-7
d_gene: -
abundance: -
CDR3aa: CASSLGQPGSYEQYF
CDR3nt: TGTGCCAGCAGCTTGGGACAACCCGGCTCCTACGAGCAGTACTTC

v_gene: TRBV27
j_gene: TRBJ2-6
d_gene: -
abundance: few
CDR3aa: CASSGTSGANVLTF
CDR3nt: TGTGCCAGCAGTGGGACATCTGGGGCCAACGTCCTGACTTTC

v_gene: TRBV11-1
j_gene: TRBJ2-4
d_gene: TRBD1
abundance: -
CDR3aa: CASSPRGQALAKNIQYF
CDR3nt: TGTGCCAGCAGCCCAAGGGGACAGGCCCTAGCCAAAAACATTCAGTACTTC

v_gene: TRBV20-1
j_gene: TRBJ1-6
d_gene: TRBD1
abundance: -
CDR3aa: CSASDRQGYNSPLHF
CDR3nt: TGCAGTGCTAGTGACCGACAGGGATATAATTCACCCCTCCACTTT

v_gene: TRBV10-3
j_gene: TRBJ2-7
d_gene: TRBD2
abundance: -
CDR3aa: CAISEGGGAKFRTYEQYF
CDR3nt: TGTGCCATCAGTGAAGGCGGGGGTGCAAAATTTCGGACCTACGAGCAGTACTTC

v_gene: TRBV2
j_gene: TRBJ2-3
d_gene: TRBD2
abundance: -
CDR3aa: CASSEAWTSADTQYF
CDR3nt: TGTGCCAGCAGTGAAGCGTGGACTAGCGCAGATACGCAGTATTTT

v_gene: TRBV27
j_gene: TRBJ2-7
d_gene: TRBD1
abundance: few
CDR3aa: CASSLGRGRIYEQYF
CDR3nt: TGTGCCAGCAGTTTAGGCAGGGGGCGCATCTACGAGCAGTACTTC

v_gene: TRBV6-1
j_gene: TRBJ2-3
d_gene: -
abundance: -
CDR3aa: CASSEEIRGSTDTQYF
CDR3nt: TGTGCCAGCAGTGAAGAGATTCGAGGCTCCACAGATACGCAGTATTTT

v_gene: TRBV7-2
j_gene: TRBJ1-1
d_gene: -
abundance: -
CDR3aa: CASSSHRDKAAFF
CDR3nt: TGTGCCAGCAGCTCCCACCGGGACAAGGCGGCTTTCTTT

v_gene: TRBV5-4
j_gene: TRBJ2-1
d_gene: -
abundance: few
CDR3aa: CASSLGYGEQFF
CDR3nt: TGTGCCAGCAGCTTGGGGTATGGTGAGCAGTTCTTC

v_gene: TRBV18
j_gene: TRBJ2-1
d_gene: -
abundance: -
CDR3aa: CASSPLRGSSYNEQFF
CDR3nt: TGTGCCAGCTCACCACTCCGCGGAAGTTCCTACAATGAGCAGTTCTTC

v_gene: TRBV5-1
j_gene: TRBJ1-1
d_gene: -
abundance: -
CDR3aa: CASSFTKQGHTEAFF
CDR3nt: TGCGCCAGCAGCTTTACAAAACAGGGCCACACTGAAGCTTTCTTT

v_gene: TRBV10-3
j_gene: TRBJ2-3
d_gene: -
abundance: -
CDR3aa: CAISDLGGTATDTQYF
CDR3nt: TGTGCCATCAGTGATCTCGGGGGGACAGCGACAGATACGCAGTATTTT

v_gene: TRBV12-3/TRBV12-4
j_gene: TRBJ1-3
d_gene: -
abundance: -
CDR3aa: CASSERPLAIYF
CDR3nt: TGTGCCAGCAGTGAACGACCTCTGGCCATATATTTT

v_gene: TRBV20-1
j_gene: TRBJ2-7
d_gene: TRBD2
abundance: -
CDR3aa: CSARASGARSSYEQSF
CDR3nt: TGCAGTGCTAGAGCTAGCGGGGCCCGTAGCTCCTACGAGCAGTCCTTC